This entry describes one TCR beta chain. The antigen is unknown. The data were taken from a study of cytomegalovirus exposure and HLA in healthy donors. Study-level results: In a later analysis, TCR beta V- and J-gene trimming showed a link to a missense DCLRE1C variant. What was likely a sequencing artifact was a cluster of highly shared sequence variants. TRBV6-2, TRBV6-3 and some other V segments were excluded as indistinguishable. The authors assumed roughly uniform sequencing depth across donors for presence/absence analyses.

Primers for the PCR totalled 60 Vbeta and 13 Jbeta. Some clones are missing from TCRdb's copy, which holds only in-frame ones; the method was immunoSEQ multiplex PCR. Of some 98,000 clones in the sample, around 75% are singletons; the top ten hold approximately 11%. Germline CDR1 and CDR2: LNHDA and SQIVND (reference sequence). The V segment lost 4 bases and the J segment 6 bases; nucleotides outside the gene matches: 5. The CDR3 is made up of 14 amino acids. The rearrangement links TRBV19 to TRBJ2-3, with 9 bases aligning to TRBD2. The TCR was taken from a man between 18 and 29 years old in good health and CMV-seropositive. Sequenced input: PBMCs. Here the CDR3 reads CASSRAGGPDTQYF. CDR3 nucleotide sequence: TGTGCCAGTAGTAGGGCGGGGGGGCCCGATACGCAGTATTTT. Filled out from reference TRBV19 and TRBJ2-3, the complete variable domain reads DGGITQSPKYLFRKEGQNVTLSCEQNLNHDAMYWYRQDPGQGLRLIYYSQIVNDFQKGDIAEGYSVSREKKESFPLTVTSAQKNPTAFYLCASSRAGGPDTQYFGPGTRLTVL.